This T cell receptor beta chain is drawn from a study of blood T cell repertoires in COVID-19. Trimming took off 6 bases at V and 6 bases at J, with 21 bases between the two ends. Germline lookup yields CDR1 MNHEY and CDR2 SVGEGT. CDR3 length: 15 residues. The table came from immunoSEQ multiplex PCR; TCRdb's copy has only in-frame clones and leaves some out. The sample yields around 150,000 clones, roughly 90% seen once. The material sequenced was peripheral blood. V and J are TRBV6-2 or TRBV6-3 and TRBJ2-7; tentative D call: TRBD2 (5 bases). The origin of this receptor is a woman aged 55-69 years with active or convalescent COVID-19. Here the CDR3 DNA reads TGTGCCAGCAGCGACCGGGGAGCTCTAGGATCCGAGCAGTACTTC. Translating it yields CASSDRGALGSEQYF.